This T cell receptor (beta chain) was observed in a study of T-cell memory formation after mild COVID-19. Findings and caveats of the study: Chiefly within CM and EM were the contracting CD4+ clones; CD8+ ones were within EMRA.

TCRdb re-called the 5' RACE reads with MiXCR, one entry per CDR3 protein. In the table there are 360,000 or so distinct CDR3 sequences, 25% to 30% of which are singletons. The CDR3 contains 14 residues. Germline CDR1 is SNHLY and CDR2 is FYNNEI. V lost 6 bases and J 8 bases, leaving 19 bases between the germline ends. This clonotype was counted only a few times. The target antigen is unknown. The sequence was obtained from an adult woman who had mild COVID-19 (a few samples of this study predate the infection). Cell type and time point are not known. The chain links TRBV2 to TRBJ1-1; weak D call: TRBD1 (6 bases). Sequencing was done on a sample of PBMCs or a T cell subset sorted from them (not recorded which). The CDR3 protein is CASSRTGSGGEAFF. Here the CDR3 DNA reads TGTGCCAGCAGCCGAACAGGGAGCGGTGGCGAAGCTTTCTTT.